These 4 T cell receptor beta chains share one sample of origin, sequenced in a study of T cell repertoires in cytomegalovirus infection (dated 2019 in TCRdb). Reading the label with the study, this specimen's treatment or condition is: in vitro stimulation with specific CMV peptide epitopes to enrich CMV-specific T cells. Reads for this sample came from an Illumina HiSeq 1500. The public reads were run again by TCRdb, first through fastp at Q25 and then through MiXCR, and only productive beta chains were kept. Under each unique CDR3 protein, matching rows form one entry showing the most common genes and DNA. Within this sample are around 340,000 distinct CDR3 sequences, with 25% to 35% of them counted one time only. The top ten constitute 20% of the sample. These receptors' targets are unknown. This material consisted of cultured PBMCs, taken from culture after CMV antigen stimulation. These receptors were collected from a human donor in good health (CMV status not recorded). Some clones in this sample may be carry-over from other donors' samples.

The sample holds a few counts of this clonotype. The chain couples TRBV11-1 to TRBJ2-1; D ambiguous. The germline V gene has CDR1 SGHAT and CDR2 FQDESV (reference sequence). The CDR3 is 13 amino acids. V dropped 3 bases and J dropped 5 bases, with 8 bases sitting between them. The CDR3 bases are TGTGCCAGCAGCTTCCTAGAAAACAATGAGCAGTTCTTC. Protein product: CASSFLENNEQFF.

The chain carries TRBV12-3 or TRBV12-4 and TRBJ1-2; no definite D call. The CDR3 covers 13 residues. The germline V and J ends were trimmed by 7 bases and 1 base, with 10 bases remaining between them. The CDR3 nucleotides are TGTGCCAGCACCACCGGGTATAACTATGGCTACACCTTC. The encoded protein is CASTTGYNYGYTF.

The chain joins TRBV12-3 or TRBV12-4 to TRBJ1-5; D is unclear. The V end lost 6 bases, the J end lost 4 bases, and 16 bases lay between the germline ends. The CDR3 has 15 residues. The CDR3 reads CASSGSGVQNQPQHF. The CDR3 region has the DNA TGTGCCAGCAGCGGCTCGGGAGTACAGAATCAGCCCCAGCATTTT.

The chain joins TRBV6-2 or TRBV6-3 to TRBJ1-2, with 7 nucleotides matching TRBD1. With V trimmed by 4 bases and J by 1 base, 6 bases remained unmatched. This CDR3 is built from 15 residues. The germline gives CDR1 MNHEY, CDR2 SVGEGT. DNA for the CDR3: TGTGCCAGCAGTTGGGGGACAGACTTTAACTATGGCTACACCTTC. Amino acids: CASSWGTDFNYGYTF.